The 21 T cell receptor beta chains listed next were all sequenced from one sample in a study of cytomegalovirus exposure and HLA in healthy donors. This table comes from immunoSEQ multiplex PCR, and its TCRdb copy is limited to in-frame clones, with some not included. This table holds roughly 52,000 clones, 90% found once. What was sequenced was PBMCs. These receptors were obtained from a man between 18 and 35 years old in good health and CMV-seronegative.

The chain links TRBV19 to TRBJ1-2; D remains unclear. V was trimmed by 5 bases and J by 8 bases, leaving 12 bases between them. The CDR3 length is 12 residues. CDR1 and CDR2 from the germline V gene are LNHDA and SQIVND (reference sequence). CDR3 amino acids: CASSREVGGYTF. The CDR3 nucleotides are TGTGCCAGTAGTCGGGAAGTGGGAGGCTACACCTTC.

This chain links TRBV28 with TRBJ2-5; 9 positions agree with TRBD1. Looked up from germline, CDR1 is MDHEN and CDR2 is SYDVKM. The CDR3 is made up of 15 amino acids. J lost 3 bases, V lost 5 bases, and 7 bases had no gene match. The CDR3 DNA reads TGTGCCAGCAGTCTCCCCGGGACAGGGAAAGAGACCCAGTACTTC. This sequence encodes CASSLPGTGKETQYF. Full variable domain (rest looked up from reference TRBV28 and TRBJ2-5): DVKVTQSSRYLVKRTGEKVFLECVQDMDHENMFWYRQDPGLGLRLIYFSYDVKMKEKGDIPEGYSVSREKKERFSLILESASTNQTSMYLCASSLPGTGKETQYFGPGTRLLVL.

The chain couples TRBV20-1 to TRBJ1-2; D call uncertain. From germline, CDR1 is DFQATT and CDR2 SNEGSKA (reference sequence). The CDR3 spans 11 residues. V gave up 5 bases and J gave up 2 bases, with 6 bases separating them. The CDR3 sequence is CSAEGNYGYTF. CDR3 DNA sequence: TGCAGTGCTGAGGGAAACTATGGCTACACCTTC.

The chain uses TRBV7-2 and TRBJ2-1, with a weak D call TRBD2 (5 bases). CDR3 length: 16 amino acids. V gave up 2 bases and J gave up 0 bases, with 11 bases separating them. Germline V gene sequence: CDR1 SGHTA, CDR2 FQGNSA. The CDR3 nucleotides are TGTGCCAGCAGCTTAAGAGATGGGAGCTCCTACAATGAGCAGTTCTTC. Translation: CASSLRDGSSYNEQFF.

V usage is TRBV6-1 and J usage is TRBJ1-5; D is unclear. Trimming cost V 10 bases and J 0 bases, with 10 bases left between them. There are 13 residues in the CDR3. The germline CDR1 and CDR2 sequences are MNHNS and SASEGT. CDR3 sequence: CATRVYSNQPQHF. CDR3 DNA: TGTGCCACCCGGGTCTATAGCAATCAGCCCCAGCATTTT.

The CDR3 loop reads CASSLAPGNTGELFF. CDR3 sequence (DNA): TGTGCCAGCAGCTTGGCCCCAGGGAACACCGGGGAGCTGTTTTTT. The gene calls are TRBV5-5 and TRBJ2-2; no reliable D call. This CDR3 has 15 residues. Germline V gene lookup returns CDR1 SGHKS and CDR2 YYEKEE (reference sequence). V lost 0 bases, J lost 1 base, and 7 bases lay in between.

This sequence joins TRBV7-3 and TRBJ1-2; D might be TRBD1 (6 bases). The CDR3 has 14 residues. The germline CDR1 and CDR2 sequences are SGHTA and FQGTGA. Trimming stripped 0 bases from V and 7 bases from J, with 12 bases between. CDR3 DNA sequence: TGTGCCAGCAGCTTAACGCCAGGGGAAGGTGGCTACACCTTC. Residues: CASSLTPGEGGYTF.

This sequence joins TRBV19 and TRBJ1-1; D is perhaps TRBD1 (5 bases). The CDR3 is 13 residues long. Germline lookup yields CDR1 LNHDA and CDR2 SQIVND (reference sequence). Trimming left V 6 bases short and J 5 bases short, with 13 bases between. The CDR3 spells CASRLGGVTEAFF. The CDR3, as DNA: TGTGCCAGTAGATTGGGGGGGGTGACTGAAGCTTTCTTT.

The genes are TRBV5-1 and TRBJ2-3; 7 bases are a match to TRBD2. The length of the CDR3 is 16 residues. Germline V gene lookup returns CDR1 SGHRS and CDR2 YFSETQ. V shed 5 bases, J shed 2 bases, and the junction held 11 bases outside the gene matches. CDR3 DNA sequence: TGCGCCAGCAGAAGAACTAGCGTGTTGAACACAGATACGCAGTATTTT. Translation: CASRRTSVLNTDTQYF.

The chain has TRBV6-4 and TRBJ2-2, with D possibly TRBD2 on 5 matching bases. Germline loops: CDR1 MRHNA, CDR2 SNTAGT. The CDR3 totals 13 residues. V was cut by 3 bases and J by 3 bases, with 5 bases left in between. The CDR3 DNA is TGTGCCAGCAGTGAACTAGACACCGGGGAGCTGTTTTTT. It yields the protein CASSELDTGELFF.

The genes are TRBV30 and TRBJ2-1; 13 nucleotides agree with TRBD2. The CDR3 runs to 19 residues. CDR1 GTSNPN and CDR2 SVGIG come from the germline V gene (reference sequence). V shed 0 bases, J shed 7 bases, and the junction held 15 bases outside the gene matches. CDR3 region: CAWSVLAGGSAVKRNEQFF. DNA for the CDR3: TGTGCCTGGAGTGTACTAGCGGGAGGGTCTGCGGTAAAGAGGAATGAGCAGTTCTTC.

CDR3 amino acids: CASSVGTSGTDTQYF. CDR3 DNA sequence: TGTGCCAGCAGTGTAGGGACTAGCGGCACAGATACGCAGTATTTT. This chain joins TRBV6-1 and TRBJ2-3; 10 bases align to TRBD2. The ends lost 4 bases at V and 1 base at J; junction bases unmatched: 2. Germline values: CDR1 MNHNS, CDR2 SASEGT. This CDR3 is built from 15 residues.

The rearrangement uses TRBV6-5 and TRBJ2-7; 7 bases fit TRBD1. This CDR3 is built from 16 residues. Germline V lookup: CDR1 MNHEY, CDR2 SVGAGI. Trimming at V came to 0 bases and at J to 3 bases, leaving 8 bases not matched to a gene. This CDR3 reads CASSYSNWDSRYEQYF. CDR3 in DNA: TGTGCCAGCAGTTACTCGAATTGGGACAGCCGCTACGAGCAGTACTTC.

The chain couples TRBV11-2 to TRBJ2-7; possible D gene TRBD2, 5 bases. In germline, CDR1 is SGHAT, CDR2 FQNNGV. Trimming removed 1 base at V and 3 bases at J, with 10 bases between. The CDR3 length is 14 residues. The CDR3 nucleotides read TGTGCCAGCAGCTTAGGTATGGAGGTCTACGAGCAGTACTTC. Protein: CASSLGMEVYEQYF.

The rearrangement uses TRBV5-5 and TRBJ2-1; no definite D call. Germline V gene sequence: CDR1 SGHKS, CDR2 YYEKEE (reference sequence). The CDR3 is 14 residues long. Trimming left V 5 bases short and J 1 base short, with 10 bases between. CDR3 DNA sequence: TGTGCCAGCAGTTTTAGTACTTCCTACAATGAGCAGTTCTTC. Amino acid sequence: CASSFSTSYNEQFF.

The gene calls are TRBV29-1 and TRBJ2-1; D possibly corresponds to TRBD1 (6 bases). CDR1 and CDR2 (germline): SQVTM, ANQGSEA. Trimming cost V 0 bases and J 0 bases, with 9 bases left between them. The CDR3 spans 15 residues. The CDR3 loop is CSVEEGASSYNEQFF. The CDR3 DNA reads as TGCAGCGTTGAAGAGGGGGCGAGCTCCTACAATGAGCAGTTCTTC.

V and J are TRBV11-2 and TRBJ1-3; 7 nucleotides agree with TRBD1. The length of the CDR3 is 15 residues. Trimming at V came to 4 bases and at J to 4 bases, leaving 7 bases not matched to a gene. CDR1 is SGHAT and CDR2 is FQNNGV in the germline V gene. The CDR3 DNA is TGTGCCAGCAGCTCCGGACAGGTTGGAGGAAACACCATATATTTT. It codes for CASSSGQVGGNTIYF.

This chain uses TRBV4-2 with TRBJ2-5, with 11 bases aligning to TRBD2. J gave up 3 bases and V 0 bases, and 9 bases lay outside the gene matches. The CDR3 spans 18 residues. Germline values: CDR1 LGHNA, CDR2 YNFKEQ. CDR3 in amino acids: CASSQDDRPGLAEETQYF. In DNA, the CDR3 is TGTGCCAGCAGCCAAGACGATCGACCGGGACTAGCGGAAGAGACCCAGTACTTC.

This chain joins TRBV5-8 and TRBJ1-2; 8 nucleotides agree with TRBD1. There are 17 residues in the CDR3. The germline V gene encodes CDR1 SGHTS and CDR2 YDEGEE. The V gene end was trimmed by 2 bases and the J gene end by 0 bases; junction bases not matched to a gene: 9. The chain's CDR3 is CASSFTGTGMTNYGYTF. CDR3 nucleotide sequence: TGTGCCAGCAGCTTCACCGGGACAGGCATGACTAACTATGGCTACACCTTC.

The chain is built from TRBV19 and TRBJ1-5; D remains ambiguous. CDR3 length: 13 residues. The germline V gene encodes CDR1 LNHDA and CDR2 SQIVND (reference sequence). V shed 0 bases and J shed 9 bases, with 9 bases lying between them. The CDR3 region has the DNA TGTGCCAGTAGTATAGACGGAGTTCGGCCCCAGCATTTT. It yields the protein CASSIDGVRPQHF.

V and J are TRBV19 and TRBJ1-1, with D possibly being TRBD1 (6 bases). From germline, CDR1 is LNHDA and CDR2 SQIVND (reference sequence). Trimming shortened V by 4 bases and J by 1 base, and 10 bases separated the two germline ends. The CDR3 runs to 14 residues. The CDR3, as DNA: TGTGCCAGTAGTACCGGGACAAAGAACACTGAAGCTTTCTTT. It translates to CASSTGTKNTEAFF.